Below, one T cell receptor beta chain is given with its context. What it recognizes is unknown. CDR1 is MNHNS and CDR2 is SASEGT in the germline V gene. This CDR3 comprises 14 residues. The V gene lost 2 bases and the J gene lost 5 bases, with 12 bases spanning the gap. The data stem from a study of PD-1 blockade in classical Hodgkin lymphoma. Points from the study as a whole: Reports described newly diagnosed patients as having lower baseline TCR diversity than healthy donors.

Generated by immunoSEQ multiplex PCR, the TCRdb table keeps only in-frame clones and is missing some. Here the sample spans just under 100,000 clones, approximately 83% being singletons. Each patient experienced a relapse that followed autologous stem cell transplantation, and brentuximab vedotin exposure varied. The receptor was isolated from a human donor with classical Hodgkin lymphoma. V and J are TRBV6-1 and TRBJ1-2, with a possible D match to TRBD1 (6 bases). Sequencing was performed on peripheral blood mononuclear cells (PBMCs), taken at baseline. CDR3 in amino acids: CASSERAGVYGYTF. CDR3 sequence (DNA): TGTGCCAGCAGTGAACGAGCAGGGGTTTATGGCTACACCTTC.